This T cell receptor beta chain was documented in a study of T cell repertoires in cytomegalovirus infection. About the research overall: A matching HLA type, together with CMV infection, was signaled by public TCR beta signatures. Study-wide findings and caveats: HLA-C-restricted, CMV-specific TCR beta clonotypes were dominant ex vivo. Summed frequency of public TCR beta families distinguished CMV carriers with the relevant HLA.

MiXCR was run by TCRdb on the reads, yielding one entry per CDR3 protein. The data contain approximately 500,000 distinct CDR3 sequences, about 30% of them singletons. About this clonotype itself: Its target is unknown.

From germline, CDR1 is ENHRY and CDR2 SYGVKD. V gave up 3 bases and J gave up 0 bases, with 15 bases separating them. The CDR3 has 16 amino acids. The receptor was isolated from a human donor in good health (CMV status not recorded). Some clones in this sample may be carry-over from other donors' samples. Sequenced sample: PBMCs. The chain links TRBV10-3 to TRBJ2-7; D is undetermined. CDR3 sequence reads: CAISESLGLSSYEQYV. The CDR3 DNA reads TGTGCCATCAGTGAATCATTGGGCCTTAGCTCCTACGAGCAGTACGTC.